One sample yielded the 16 T cell receptor beta chains listed below, sequenced in a study of early T cells in non-severe SARS-CoV-2 infection. One entry per CDR3 protein, called by TCRdb with MiXCR from the 5' RACE reads. The sample holds tens of thousands of distinct CDR3 sequences; around 5.7% are singletons and the top ten take around an eighth. The specimen was whole blood. The receptors shown here come from an adult who was a healthcare worker with PCR-confirmed SARS-CoV-2 infection or an uninfected control (not recorded which).

As regards this clonotype: A much larger clone lies one base from this, so it may be a read error. The chain employs TRBV3-1 and TRBJ2-3; D perhaps matches TRBD2 (7 bases). Germline V gene lookup returns CDR1 LGHDT and CDR2 YNNKEL (reference sequence). The CDR3 sequence is 15 residues long. CDR3 nucleotide sequence: TGTCCCAGCAGCCCGCCGGGGGGCAAGACAGATACGCAGTATTTT. As protein: CPSSPPGGKTDTQYF.

V and J are TRBV7-9 and TRBJ1-2; D perhaps matches TRBD1 (5 bases). V shed 5 bases and J shed 8 bases, with 9 bases lying between them. This CDR3 region has 11 residues. Germline V CDR1 and CDR2: SEHNR, FQNEAQ (reference sequence). The CDR3 nucleotides read TGTGCCAGCAGCCACGACAGAGGCTACACCTTC. As protein: CASSHDRGYTF.

This clonotype was detected ten times or more. This chain connects TRBV7-2 to TRBJ2-3; 11 nucleotides match TRBD2. The V and J ends lost 1 base and 6 bases, in that order; junction bases with no gene match: 6. From germline, CDR1 is SGHTA and CDR2 FQGNSA. The CDR3 has 16 amino acids. CDR3 nucleotides: TGTGCCAGCAGCTTAGAATCTAGCGGGGGGAGGGATACGCAGTATTTT. Translating gives CASSLESSGGRDTQYF.

The sample holds many counts of this clonotype. V usage is TRBV11-3 and J usage is TRBJ1-2, with a possible D match to TRBD1 (5 bases). This CDR3 has 15 residues. Trimming took off 8 bases at V and 6 bases at J, with 22 bases between the two ends. In germline, CDR1 is SGHNT, CDR2 YENEEA. The CDR3 sequence: CASGRRQGRGDGYTF. In DNA form, the CDR3 reads TGTGCCAGCGGAAGGAGGCAGGGTAGAGGGGATGGCTACACCTTC.

Many counts were recorded for this clonotype. One end of the junction does not line up with germline, which may come from a read error. The J gene is TRBJ2-5, the V gene TRBV7-2, with 9 bases aligning to TRBD2. CDR1 SGHTA and CDR2 FQGNSA come from the germline V gene. This CDR3 contains 14 residues. CDR3: CASSLAGLRETQYF. In DNA, the CDR3 is TGTGCCAGCAGCCTAGCGGGGCTCAGAGAGACCCAGTACTTC.

This clonotype was detected a few times. The chain carries TRBV12-3 or TRBV12-4 and TRBJ1-6; unclear D gene. CDR3 length: 14 amino acids. V was pared by 5 bases and J by 7 bases, with 12 bases between. For the CDR3, the DNA is TGTGCCAGCAGTCCTTACGGGGAGAATTCACCCCTCCACTTT. It is translated as CASSPYGENSPLHF.

This clonotype was recorded at least ten times. V is TRBV28 and J is TRBJ2-3, with D unresolved. The CDR3 contains 14 residues. Trimming cost V 4 bases and J 5 bases, with 13 bases left between them. Germline lookup yields CDR1 MDHEN and CDR2 SYDVKM. Here the CDR3 DNA reads TGTGCCAGCAGTTCCCAACAGTTCCTAGATACGCAGTATTTT. As protein: CASSSQQFLDTQYF.

This clonotype was seen repeatedly, ten times or more. The genes are TRBV5-6 and TRBJ2-2, with TRBD2 as a possible D gene (6 bases). The CDR3 runs 15 residues. Germline CDR1 reads SGHDT; CDR2 reads YYEEEE. V lost 1 base, J lost 9 bases, and 16 bases lay in between. As DNA, the CDR3 is TGTGCCAGCAGCTTGTCCGAACGGGGGTCCTGGGAGCTGTTTTTT. Encoded protein: CASSLSERGSWELFF. Complete variable domain (other parts from reference TRBV5-6 and TRBJ2-2): DAGVTQSPTHLIKTRGQQVTLRCSPKSGHDTVSWYQQALGQGPQFIFQYYEEEERQRGNFPDRFSGHQFPNYSSELNVNALLLGDSALYLCASSLSERGSWELFFGEGSRLTVL.

This clonotype was counted at least ten times. The chain links TRBV6-2 or TRBV6-3 to TRBJ2-2; the D gene is possibly TRBD2 (5 bases). The V gene lost 6 bases and the J gene lost 4 bases, with 9 bases spanning the gap. CDR3 size: 13 residues. Germline CDR1 and CDR2: MNHEY and SVGEGT. Here the CDR3 DNA reads TGTGCCAGCAGCCGGGATCCCACCGGGGAGCTGTTTTTT. The encoded protein is CASSRDPTGELFF.

This clonotype was recorded a few times. The chain carries TRBV18 and TRBJ1-1; D is uncertain. This CDR3 is 18 amino acids long. Germline V gene lookup returns CDR1 KGHSH and CDR2 LQKENI. The V and J ends lost 2 bases and 5 bases respectively, with 24 bases between them. CDR3 nucleotide sequence: TGTGCCAGCTCACCATATCAGCAGAGCTATGACTCCGGGACTGAAGCTTTCTTT. This sequence encodes CASSPYQQSYDSGTEAFF.

This clonotype was observed at least ten times. This sequence joins TRBV5-4 and TRBJ1-2; TRBD1 agrees at 7 bases. The V gene's germline CDR1 is SGHNT and CDR2 YYREEE (reference sequence). J gave up 0 bases and V 4 bases, and 3 bases lay outside the gene matches. The CDR3 is 14 residues long. The CDR3 DNA reads as TGTGCCAGCAGCAAGACAGGGTCTAACTATGGCTACACCTTC. Amino acids: CASSKTGSNYGYTF.

This clonotype was seen repeatedly, ten times or more. J is TRBJ1-2 and V is TRBV2; D not certain. There are 14 residues in the CDR3. Germline V lookup: CDR1 SNHLY, CDR2 FYNNEI. The V gene lost 0 bases and the J gene lost 3 bases, with 8 bases spanning the gap. This CDR3 reads CASSEAGVDYGYTF. In DNA form, the CDR3 reads TGTGCCAGCAGTGAAGCTGGGGTGGACTATGGCTACACCTTC. Variable domain in full (rest from reference TRBV2 and TRBJ1-2): EPEVTQTPSHQVTQMGQEVILRCVPISNHLYFYWYRQILGQKVEFLVSFYNNEISEKSEIFDDQFSVERPDGSNFTLKIRSTKLEDSAMYFCASSEAGVDYGYTFGSGTRLTVV.

This clonotype was recorded many times. This CDR3 reads CASGTGGDSPLHF. DNA of the CDR3: TGTGCCAGCGGGACAGGGGGCGATTCACCCCTCCACTTT. The chain employs TRBV10-3 and TRBJ1-6, with TRBD1 matching over 12 bases. With 10 bases clipped from V and 8 bases from J, the junction kept 3 bases outside the gene matches. Germline V gene sequence: CDR1 ENHRY, CDR2 SYGVKD. CDR3 length: 13 amino acids.

The chain employs TRBV12-3 or TRBV12-4 and TRBJ1-6; unclear D gene. CDR3 length: 13 residues. Trimming took off 4 bases at V and 6 bases at J, with 7 bases between the two ends. The CDR3 DNA sequence: TGTGCCAGCAGTTCCGACCCTAATTCACCCCTCCACTTT. Encoded protein: CASSSDPNSPLHF.

This clonotype was seen many times. The chain couples TRBV7-6 to TRBJ2-7, with TRBD1 matching over 8 bases. The CDR3 is 16 residues long. Germline trimming cut 0 bases from V and 6 bases from J; bases unmatched to any gene: 10. Germline-derived CDR1 and CDR2 are SGHVS and FNYEAQ. CDR3 sequence: CASSLARWQGASEQYF. The CDR3, as DNA: TGTGCCAGCAGCTTAGCGCGCTGGCAGGGGGCGAGCGAGCAGTACTTC.

This clonotype was recorded many times. This CDR3 is CASSSYDNEQFF. In nucleotides, the CDR3 is TGTGCCAGCAGTTCCTACGACAATGAGCAGTTCTTC. The chain links TRBV6-5 to TRBJ2-1; D is undetermined. The CDR3 consists of 12 residues. Germline CDR1 is MNHEY and CDR2 is SVGAGI. V was clipped by 4 bases and J by 5 bases, with 6 bases between them.